One T cell receptor (beta chain) is described in this entry. V was cut by 7 bases and J by 2 bases, with 16 bases left in between. This CDR3 region has 15 residues. From germline, CDR1 is MNHEY and CDR2 SVGAGI. Original analysis: Amplifying reference gene primers gave estimates of nucleated cell counts. Data came from immunoSEQ multiplex PCR; TCRdb stores just in-frame clones and leaves some out. V, J and clone size were drawn from that table, and D and trimming were deduced from the DNA. The sample consists of 100,000 to 150,000 clones, 81% of them appearing once. The data were obtained in a study of blood T cell repertoires in COVID-19. As for the study in general: Samples taken during acute and convalescent COVID-19 were collected in the United States, Italy and Spain. Sample material is recorded as cDNA or gDNA derived from T cells, B-cell-depleted T cells, or PBMCs.

This receptor was obtained from an older woman with active or convalescent COVID-19. V gene TRBV6-5 combines with J gene TRBJ2-3, with D tentatively TRBD1 (7 bases). What was sequenced was peripheral blood. The CDR3, as DNA: TGTGCCAGCATGTGGAGGGGGCTTACCACAGATACGCAGTATTTT. It is translated as CASMWRGLTTDTQYF.